This T cell receptor beta chain was recovered during a study of T cells after yellow fever vaccination. Points from the study as a whole: Post-booster reappearance was seen for most primary-vaccination clones (about 96% CD4, roughly 88% CD8).

Template switching with 5'RACE generated the TCR cDNA and added a universal primer site and UMIs. From the 5' RACE reads, TCRdb called clonotypes with MiXCR, one entry per CDR3 protein. This table has 310,000 or so distinct CDR3 sequences, roughly 4% appearing once. This clonotype was recorded at least ten times. Antigen: not known. Germline CDR1 reads SGHRS; CDR2 reads YFSETQ. J was trimmed by 7 bases and V by 4 bases; bases with no gene match: 6. The CDR3 contains 14 residues. Sequencing was performed on PBMCs, taken on the day of the yellow fever booster vaccination. The chain is built from TRBV5-1 and TRBJ2-1; 9 bases align to TRBD1. The clonotype was recovered from a man aged 18-30 years who received the YFV17D yellow fever vaccine. The CDR3 DNA sequence: TGCGCCAGCAGCCCCGGGACAGGGTCGAATGAGCAGTTCTTC. Translating gives CASSPGTGSNEQFF.